This T cell receptor (beta chain) was obtained from a study of OX40 agonist ivuxolimab in advanced cancers. Study details: Every 2 weeks, patients got intravenous ivuxolimab at one of six dose levels (0.01-10 mg/kg).

Study-wide results and limits: Among the least clonally expanded were partial responders at 0.1-3.0 mg/kg.

Worth noting for this clone: Its antigen is unknown.

Blood samples were obtained at baseline, cycle 4 day 1, and cycle 7 day 1. Some clones are missing from TCRdb's copy, which holds only in-frame ones; the method was immunoSEQ multiplex PCR. Found here are 15,000 to 20,000 clones, roughly 80% of them singletons; the top ten hold 20% to 30%. CDR1 is SGHDT, CDR2 YYEEEE, per germline. Unmatched junction bases numbered 14, after V lost 2 bases and J lost 9 bases. This CDR3 has 16 amino acids. The clonotype was recovered from an adult with an advanced solid tumor such as melanoma, head and neck, liver or kidney cancer. Source: CD4+ or CD8+ T cells sorted from blood, taken in a trial of the OX40 agonist ivuxolimab. The chain carries TRBV5-6 and TRBJ2-1, with 7 bases lining up with TRBD1. CDR3 sequence: CASSFPGGPMASEQFF. The CDR3, as DNA: TGTGCCAGCAGCTTCCCAGGGGGTCCCATGGCTAGTGAGCAGTTCTTC.